A single sample is the source of the 4 T cell receptor beta chains below, sequenced in a study of blood T cell repertoires in COVID-19. Method: immunoSEQ multiplex PCR; TCRdb's copy keeps in-frame clones and lacks some. There are some 320,000 clones in the sample; approximately 90% occur only once, and more than 6.5% lies in the top ten. The sample was peripheral blood. The receptors stem from a woman aged 25 to 39 who had recovered from COVID-19.

This rearrangement joins TRBV29-1 to TRBJ2-7; possibly TRBD1 for D (5 bases). From germline, CDR1 is SQVTM and CDR2 ANQGSEA. This CDR3 has 13 residues. Trimming removed 6 bases at V and 6 bases at J, with 18 bases between. The chain's CDR3 is CSVRQLGASEQYF. The CDR3 DNA is TGCAGCGTGCGACAGTTAGGGGCTTCCGAGCAGTACTTC.

The V gene is TRBV7-6, the J gene TRBJ1-5; D not certain. This CDR3 comprises 16 residues. The V end lost 1 base, the J end lost 2 bases, and 12 bases lay between the germline ends. Germline V lookup: CDR1 SGHVS, CDR2 FNYEAQ. CDR3 residues: CASSLDPIGGNQPQHF. In nucleotides, the CDR3 is TGTGCCAGCAGCTTAGACCCTATCGGGGGCAATCAGCCCCAGCATTTT.

The CDR3 DNA is TGTGCTAGTGGTTTGCGTCGGGGGGGGCCCGGTGGAAACACCATATATTTT. Translated, it gives CASGLRRGGPGGNTIYF. The genes are TRBV12-5 and TRBJ1-3, with a tentative D call TRBD1 (6 bases). The CDR3 totals 17 residues. V was cut by 2 bases and J by 3 bases, with 17 bases left in between. Looked up from germline, CDR1 is LGHNT and CDR2 is FRNRAP.

This rearrangement joins TRBV2 to TRBJ1-4, with D perhaps TRBD1 (5 bases). Germline V lookup: CDR1 SNHLY, CDR2 FYNNEI. V dropped 6 bases and J dropped 6 bases, with 14 bases sitting between them. The CDR3 consists of 14 residues. The CDR3 spells CASSDDSPHEKLFF. The CDR3 region has the DNA TGTGCCAGCAGCGACGACAGTCCACATGAAAAACTGTTTTTT.